This is a list of T cell receptor beta chains from one sample in a study of cytomegalovirus exposure and HLA in healthy donors. TCRdb's table, derived via immunoSEQ multiplex PCR, lists solely in-frame clones and lacks some. The top ten clones hold 11% of a sample with roughly 82,000 clones, 65% to 80% of them seen once. Sequenced: PBMCs. All receptors derive from a woman between 40 and 50 years old in good health and CMV-seropositive. CDR3s include the opening cysteine and the closing phenylalanine or tryptophan. D genes are given only for firm matches. Part of the rows lack a size; the others show once, few, many or a class for expanded clones.

D,size,J,V,CDR3,DNA
TRBD1,-,TRBJ1-1,TRBV29-1,CSVGQGFGEAFF,TGCAGCGTTGGACAGGGGTTTGGTGAAGCTTTCTTT
-,-,TRBJ2-3,TRBV5-1,CASQAQGISTDTQYF,TGCGCCAGCCAAGCGCAGGGGATTTCCACAGATACGCAGTATTTT
-,many,TRBJ2-7,TRBV10-2,CASSESWGPYEQYF,TGCGCCAGCAGTGAGTCTTGGGGCCCCTACGAGCAGTACTTC
TRBD1,-,TRBJ1-4,TRBV6-1,CASSAFTGGLSEKLFF,TGTGCCAGCAGTGCCTTCACAGGGGGGCTAAGTGAAAAACTGTTTTTT
-,-,TRBJ1-1,TRBV7-2,CASSLYWGPGTEAFF,TGTGCCAGCAGCTTATATTGGGGGCCGGGGACTGAAGCTTTCTTT
TRBD2,-,TRBJ2-5,TRBV5-1,CASSLEAGGPRGQYF,TGCGCCAGCAGCTTGGAAGCGGGAGGGCCTCGAGGCCAGTACTTC
-,-,TRBJ2-7,TRBV21-1,CASSKEAAVETYEQYF,TGTGCCAGCAGCAAAGAGGCGGCGGTTGAGACCTACGAGCAGTACTTC
TRBD2,-,TRBJ2-1,TRBV9,CASSESHQRGYNEQFF,TGTGCCAGCAGCGAGTCCCATCAGCGGGGATACAATGAGCAGTTCTTC
-,-,TRBJ1-2,TRBV2,CASSDGYGYTF,TGTGCCAGCAGTGACGGTTATGGCTACACCTTC
-,-,TRBJ2-3,TRBV11-3,CASSPSTGYTDTQYF,TGTGCCAGCAGCCCGTCTACAGGTTACACAGATACGCAGTATTTT
TRBD1,-,TRBJ1-2,TRBV15,CATSREGTGSWGYGYTF,TGTGCCACCAGCAGAGAGGGGACAGGTTCGTGGGGCTATGGCTACACCTTC
-,-,TRBJ2-5,TRBV2,CASRWGEKETQYF,TGTGCCAGCAGGTGGGGGGAAAAAGAGACCCAGTACTTC
-,-,TRBJ2-2,TRBV18,CASSLYMNTGELFF,TGTGCCAGCTCATTATATATGAACACCGGGGAGCTGTTTTTT
-,-,TRBJ2-1,TRBV10-2,CASSPRTASSYNEQFF,TGCGCCAGCAGCCCAAGGACAGCCAGCTCCTACAATGAGCAGTTCTTC
-,few,TRBJ2-3,TRBV19,CASSIQGITDTQYF,TGTGCCAGTAGTATACAGGGCATCACAGATACGCAGTATTTT
-,-,TRBJ2-3,TRBV28,CASSSGTDTQYF,TGTGCCAGCAGTTCGGGAACAGATACGCAGTATTTT